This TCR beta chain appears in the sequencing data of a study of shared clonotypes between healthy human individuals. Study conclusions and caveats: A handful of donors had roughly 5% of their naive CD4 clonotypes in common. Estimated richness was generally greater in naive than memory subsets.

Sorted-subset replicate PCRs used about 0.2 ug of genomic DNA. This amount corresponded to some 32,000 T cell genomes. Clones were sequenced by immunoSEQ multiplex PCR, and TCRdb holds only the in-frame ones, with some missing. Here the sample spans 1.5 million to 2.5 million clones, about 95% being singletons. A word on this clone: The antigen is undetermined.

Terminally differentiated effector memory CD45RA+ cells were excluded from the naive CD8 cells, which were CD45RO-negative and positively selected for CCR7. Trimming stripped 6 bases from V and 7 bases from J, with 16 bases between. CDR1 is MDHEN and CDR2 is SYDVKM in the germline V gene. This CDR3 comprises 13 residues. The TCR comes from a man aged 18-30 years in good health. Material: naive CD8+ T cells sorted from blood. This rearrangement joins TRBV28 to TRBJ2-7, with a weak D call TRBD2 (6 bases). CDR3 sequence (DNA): TGTGCCAGCAGCCGCGGGGACTTGGGGGAGCAGTACTTC. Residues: CASSRGDLGEQYF.